Below are 9 T cell receptor beta chains sequenced from a single sample in a study of shared clonotypes between healthy human individuals. The assay was immunoSEQ multiplex PCR, and TCRdb's table has in-frame clones only and misses some. Among under 650,000 clones, roughly 95% were seen once, and the ten largest hold about 0.057%. What was sequenced was naive CD4+ T cells sorted from blood. Subset here: CD45RA+ positively selected. Receptor source: a woman aged 30 to 39 in good health.

The gene calls are TRBV5-1 and TRBJ2-5, with D tentatively TRBD1 (6 bases). Trimming took 5 bases from V and 1 from J, leaving 21 bases between them. The CDR3 runs to 17 residues. From germline, CDR1 is SGHRS and CDR2 YFSETQ. The DNA of the CDR3 is TGCGCCAGCAGACCCACAACGACAGGAAGGGTCCAAGAGACCCAGTACTTC. Translation gives CASRPTTTGRVQETQYF.

This chain uses TRBV4-2 with TRBJ1-3; D gene unclear. The V end was cut by 1 base, the J end by 0 bases, with 4 bases between. Germline V gene sequence: CDR1 LGHNA, CDR2 YNFKEQ. This CDR3 spans 14 amino acids. The CDR3 protein is CASSQGNSGNTIYF. CDR3 nucleotide sequence: TGTGCCAGCAGCCAAGGGAACTCTGGAAACACCATATATTTT.

The V and J genes are TRBV10-2 and TRBJ1-2, with 10 bases lining up with TRBD1. The CDR3 has 14 amino acids. V trimming: 3 bases; J trimming: 5 bases; junction bases outside the gene matches: 3. CDR1 and CDR2 (germline): WSHSY, SAAADI. The CDR3 protein is CASSEVDRGYGYTF. The CDR3 DNA sequence: TGCGCCAGCAGTGAAGTGGACAGGGGGTATGGCTACACCTTC.

This sequence joins TRBV28 and TRBJ1-5, with TRBD1 matching over 8 bases. The CDR3 contains 15 residues. The V gene's germline CDR1 is MDHEN and CDR2 SYDVKM. Trimming took 3 bases from V and 2 from J; bases not matched to a gene: 3. The CDR3 bases are TGTGCCAGCAGTTTGGGGACAGGAGGCAATCAGCCCCAGCATTTT. Translation: CASSLGTGGNQPQHF.

The chain combines TRBV7-6 with TRBJ2-5, with 14 bases lining up with TRBD2. Trimming at V came to 5 bases and at J to 4 bases, leaving 12 bases not matched to a gene. The CDR3 spans 18 residues. Looked up from germline, CDR1 is SGHVS and CDR2 is FNYEAQ. Here the CDR3 reads CASSPRGLAGVFGETQYF. CDR3 bases: TGTGCCAGCAGCCCGCGGGGACTAGCGGGAGTTTTTGGAGAGACCCAGTACTTC.

This chain connects TRBV20-1 to TRBJ2-3, with no clear D. Germline V CDR1 and CDR2: DFQATT, SNEGSKA (reference sequence). The CDR3 covers 10 residues. The V end was cut by 7 bases, the J end by 8 bases, with 10 bases between. The CDR3 nucleotides are TGCAGTGTCGACTCCTTTACGCAGTATTTT. Its translation: CSVDSFTQYF.

The chain carries TRBV25-1 and TRBJ2-1; D gene ambiguous. The germline V gene has CDR1 MGHDK and CDR2 SYGVNS. The CDR3 has 14 residues. With 5 bases removed from V and 4 bases from J, the gap between germline ends came to 12 bases. The CDR3 DNA sequence: TGTGCCAGCAGTTCCTCGGGCAAATACAATGAGCAGTTCTTC. The encoded protein is CASSSSGKYNEQFF.

The J gene is TRBJ1-3, the V gene TRBV6-5, with D possibly TRBD1 on 5 matching bases. Trimming stripped 6 bases from V and 4 bases from J, with 13 bases between. From germline, CDR1 is MNHEY and CDR2 SVGAGI. The CDR3 sequence is 14 residues long. CDR3 nucleotides: TGTGCCAGCAGACCGGAGGGGCGAGGAAACACCATATATTTT. Residues: CASRPEGRGNTIYF.

The chain combines TRBV10-1 with TRBJ1-5, with D unresolved. Germline assignment: CDR1 WNHNN and CDR2 SYGVQD (reference sequence). The CDR3 spans 13 residues. V was pared by 11 bases and J by 5 bases, with 16 bases between. CDR3 sequence: CAAGRQRDQPQHF. The CDR3 DNA sequence: TGCGCCGCGGGCCGGCAGCGTGATCAGCCCCAGCATTTT.